Following are 26 T cell receptor beta chains from one sample sequenced in a study of T cells in Graves' hyperthyroidism and ophthalmopathy. The CDR3 regions of TCR beta were amplified from RNA transcripts. The HTBI primer set served for first-round RT-PCR of the TCR CDR3. Each CDR3 protein gets one entry after TCRdb re-called the multiplex PCR reads with MiXCR. The profile covers hundreds of thousands of distinct CDR3 sequences, with just under 45% appearing a single time and 6.5% to 9% taken by the ten largest. Specimen: peripheral blood or thyroid tissue (not recorded which). These receptor sequences come from an adult man with Graves' disease, either hyperthyroidism or ophthalmopathy (not recorded which).

This clonotype was seen many times. The gene calls are TRBV5-6 and TRBJ1-2, with D perhaps TRBD1 (5 bases). Germline CDR1 and CDR2: SGHDT and YYEEEE. Trimming pared 1 base from V and 1 base from J, leaving 14 bases between. This CDR3 spans 16 amino acids. The CDR3 reads CASSLFGTNFNYGYTF. The CDR3 DNA sequence: TGTGCCAGCAGCTTGTTCGGGACTAACTTTAACTATGGCTACACCTTC.

The rearrangement joins TRBV2 to TRBJ1-5; possibly TRBD1 for D (6 bases). CDR1 is SNHLY, CDR2 FYNNEI, per germline. V gave up 11 bases and J gave up 0 bases, with 14 bases separating them. The CDR3 is 14 residues long. CDR3 sequence (DNA): TGTGCCCAGGAGGGGGACTTTAGCAATCAGCCCCAGCATTTT. Its protein is CAQEGDFSNQPQHF.

This clonotype was seen repeatedly, ten times or more. This chain links TRBV20-1 with TRBJ2-5; possibly TRBD1 for D (6 bases). The CDR3 extends over 15 amino acids. The V end lost 1 base, the J end lost 1 base, and 13 bases lay between the germline ends. Germline V gene lookup returns CDR1 DFQATT and CDR2 SNEGSKA (reference sequence). CDR3 DNA: TGCAGTGCTAGAGCCGTCGGCAGGGGCCAAGAGACCCAGTACTTC. Protein sequence: CSARAVGRGQETQYF.

V is TRBV20-1 and J is TRBJ2-5; D is possibly TRBD1 (6 bases). Trimming took off 3 bases at V and 4 bases at J, with 9 bases between the two ends. The CDR3 sequence is 12 residues long. Germline loops: CDR1 DFQATT, CDR2 SNEGSKA (reference sequence). CDR3 residues: CSASQQGETQYF. The CDR3, as DNA: TGCAGTGCTAGTCAACAGGGAGAGACCCAGTACTTC.

This clonotype occurred many times. Germline and junction disagree at one end, which may indicate a read error. This chain links TRBV7-9 with TRBJ2-5; possibly TRBD1 for D (6 bases). The germline V gene has CDR1 SEHNR and CDR2 FQNEAQ (reference sequence). This CDR3 is 14 amino acids long. The CDR3 loop is CASSPQGRGETQYF. CDR3 sequence (DNA): TGTGCTAGCAGCCCCCAGGGGCGAGGCGAGACCCAGTACTTC. The full variable domain, in which reference TRBV7-9 and TRBJ2-5 provide the parts outside the CDR3, is DTGVSQNPRHKITKRGQNVTFRCDPISEHNRLYWYRQTLGQGPEFLTYFQNEAQLEKSRLLSDRFSAERPKGSFSTLEIQRTEQGDSAMYLCASSPQGRGETQYFGPGTRLLVL.

This clonotype turned up a few times. J is TRBJ1-1 and V is TRBV11-2; D is unclear. CDR3 size: 13 residues. Per germline, CDR1 SGHAT and CDR2 FQNNGV. Deletions cut 5 bases from V and 7 bases from J, with 14 bases between. The CDR3 loop is CASSLGPYGEAFF. The CDR3 DNA reads as TGTGCCAGCAGCCTCGGGCCCTACGGTGAAGCTTTCTTT.

The V call is TRBV7-9, the J call TRBJ1-1; D may be TRBD1 (6 bases). The length of the CDR3 is 15 residues. Germline CDR1 is SEHNR and CDR2 is FQNEAQ (reference sequence). V lost 8 bases, J lost 4 bases, and 20 bases lay in between. The CDR3 region is CASRNSNTGTTEAFF. The DNA for the CDR3 is TGTGCCAGCCGAAACTCGAACACAGGGACCACTGAAGCTTTCTTT.

The gene calls are TRBV11-1 and TRBJ1-4; 8 bases align to TRBD1. Germline CDR1 SGHAT, CDR2 FQDESV (reference sequence). The CDR3 runs to 16 residues. Trimming at V came to 3 bases and at J to 8 bases, leaving 11 bases not matched to a gene. The chain's CDR3 is CASSFNDRGFEEKLFF. CDR3 sequence (DNA): TGTGCCAGCAGCTTCAACGACAGGGGTTTTGAGGAAAAACTGTTTTTT.

The V call is TRBV5-1, the J call TRBJ2-7; 10 nucleotides agree with TRBD1. Losses at the gene ends were 0 bases for V and 5 bases for J; bases not matched to a gene: 8. There are 16 residues in the CDR3. CDR1 is SGHRS, CDR2 YFSETQ, per germline. The CDR3 spells CASSLALGTGADEQYF. The CDR3 region has the DNA TGCGCCAGCAGCTTGGCCCTTGGGACAGGGGCCGACGAGCAGTACTTC.

V gene TRBV7-8 combines with J gene TRBJ1-1; D is perhaps TRBD1 (6 bases). Deletions cut 5 bases from V and 0 bases from J, with 13 bases between. The CDR3 covers 15 residues. Germline CDR1 and CDR2: SGHVS and FQNEAQ. The CDR3 DNA reads TGTGCCAGCAGCCTATCCCGGGACATGAACACTGAAGCTTTCTTT. It yields the protein CASSLSRDMNTEAFF. Looking up the rest from reference TRBV7-8 and TRBJ1-1 gives the full variable domain: GAGVSQSPRYKVAKRGQDVALRCDPISGHVSLFWYQQALGQGPEFLTYFQNEAQLDKSGLPSDRFFAERPEGSVSTLKIQRTQQEDSAVYLCASSLSRDMNTEAFFGQGTRLTVV.

This chain uses TRBV14 with TRBJ2-7; tentatively, D is TRBD1 (6 bases). The germline CDR1 and CDR2 sequences are SGHDN and FVKESK. Trimming took 0 bases from V and 0 from J, leaving 9 bases between them. The CDR3 consists of 15 residues. This CDR3 is CASSQEVDSSYEQYF. CDR3 sequence (DNA): TGTGCCAGCAGCCAAGAAGTGGACAGCTCCTACGAGCAGTACTTC. Full variable domain (outside the CDR3, taken from reference TRBV14 and TRBJ2-7): EAGVTQFPSHSVIEKGQTVTLRCDPISGHDNLYWYRRVMGKEIKFLLHFVKESKQDESGMPNNRFLAERTGGTYSTLKVQPAELEDSGVYFCASSQEVDSSYEQYFGPGTRLTVT.

This clonotype was observed at least ten times. V gene TRBV15 combines with J gene TRBJ1-5; D unresolved. V lost 5 bases, J lost 5 bases, and 13 bases lay in between. This CDR3 is built from 14 residues. CDR1 LNHNV and CDR2 YYDKDF come from the germline V gene (reference sequence). The CDR3 is CATSLDGNDQPQHF. In DNA form, the CDR3 reads TGTGCCACCAGCTTGGACGGTAATGATCAGCCCCAGCATTTT.

This chain links TRBV20-1 with TRBJ1-4; perhaps TRBD1 as D (5 bases). The CDR3 totals 12 residues. The V gene's germline CDR1 is DFQATT and CDR2 SNEGSKA (reference sequence). V lost 1 base to trimming and J lost 8 bases, with 8 bases between them. DNA for the CDR3: TGCAGTGCTAGAGTCCCAGGGGAAAAACTGTTTTTT. It yields the protein CSARVPGEKLFF.

The chain uses TRBV10-2 and TRBJ1-1; D might be TRBD1 (6 bases). The CDR3 is 14 residues long. Germline CDR1 reads WSHSY; CDR2 reads SAAADI. V was shortened by 4 bases and J by 4 bases, with 13 bases between the two germline ends. The CDR3 nucleotides read TGCGCCAGCAGTGGACAGGAGGTCGCCACTGAAGCTTTCTTT. This codes for CASSGQEVATEAFF.

The chain recombines TRBV29-1 with TRBJ2-7; TRBD1 aligns across 7 bases. Germline values: CDR1 SQVTM, CDR2 ANQGSEA. CDR3 length: 11 residues. Trimming cost V 6 bases and J 4 bases; bases outside gene matches: 3. The CDR3 bases are TGCAGCGTCACACAGGGGTACGAGCAGTACTTC. Translating gives CSVTQGYEQYF.

This clonotype has only a few counts. The V and J genes are TRBV7-9 and TRBJ1-4; 9 bases are shared with TRBD1. J was trimmed by 6 bases and V by 4 bases; bases with no gene match: 9. Germline CDR1 is SEHNR and CDR2 is FQNEAQ (reference sequence). The CDR3 is made up of 16 amino acids. DNA of the CDR3: TGTGCCAGCAGCTCGAAACAGGGGGCGAACGATGAAAAACTGTTTTTT. Translating it yields CASSSKQGANDEKLFF.

This clonotype was recorded at least ten times. This rearrangement joins TRBV7-9 to TRBJ2-7, with no clear D. Trimming removed 5 bases from V and 0 bases from J, with 5 bases in between. The CDR3 totals 12 residues. Germline V gives CDR1 SEHNR, CDR2 FQNEAQ (reference sequence). The CDR3 is CASSHDSYEQYF. Written as DNA, the CDR3 is TGTGCCAGCAGCCACGACTCCTACGAGCAGTACTTC.

The chain has TRBV11-1 and TRBJ1-1, with 8 bases that match TRBD1. The CDR3 runs to 14 residues. V dropped 1 base and J dropped 5; count of bases not matched to a gene: 3. Germline assignment: CDR1 SGHAT and CDR2 FQDESV (reference sequence). The CDR3 loop is CASSLGTGITEAFF. The CDR3 coding sequence is TGTGCCAGCAGCTTAGGGACAGGGATAACTGAAGCTTTCTTT.

In this sample, this clonotype turned up once. The chain carries TRBV29-1 and TRBJ1-6; no clear D gene. Trimming took 3 bases from V and 10 from J, leaving 10 bases between them. Germline lookup yields CDR1 SQVTM and CDR2 ANQGSEA. The CDR3 length is 12 residues. The CDR3 sequence: CSVDRGESPLHF. CDR3 nucleotide sequence: TGCAGCGTTGATCGGGGTGAATCACCCCTCCACTTT.

The gene calls are TRBV19 and TRBJ1-1; 9 bases are shared with TRBD1. In germline, CDR1 is LNHDA, CDR2 SQIVND (reference sequence). The CDR3 length is 19 residues. The ends lost 9 bases at V and 0 bases at J; junction bases unmatched: 20. The CDR3 protein is CASSLRWRPRDRVNTEAFF. The DNA of the CDR3 is TGTGCCAGCAGTTTGCGCTGGAGGCCCCGGGACAGGGTGAACACTGAAGCTTTCTTT. Supplemented by reference TRBV19 and TRBJ1-1, the full variable domain reads DGGITQSPKYLFRKEGQNVTLSCEQNLNHDAMYWYRQDPGQGLRLIYYSQIVNDFQKGDIAEGYSVSREKKESFPLTVTSAQKNPTAFYLCASSLRWRPRDRVNTEAFFGQGTRLTVV.

The chain couples TRBV7-8 to TRBJ1-5, with D perhaps matching TRBD1 (5 bases). The CDR3 runs 14 residues. The germline V gene has CDR1 SGHVS and CDR2 FQNEAQ. Trimming shortened V by 5 bases and J by 5 bases, and 13 bases separated the two germline ends. CDR3: CASSLGAGDQPQHF. In nucleotides, the CDR3 is TGTGCCAGCAGCCTAGGGGCCGGGGATCAGCCCCAGCATTTT.

This clonotype has only a few counts. The chain couples TRBV7-2 to TRBJ1-1; weak D call: TRBD1 (5 bases). The ends were cut back, 5 bases at V and 4 bases at J, with 17 bases in the middle. Germline V gives CDR1 SGHTA, CDR2 FQGNSA. CDR3 size: 15 residues. The CDR3 nucleotides are TGTGCCAGCAGCCAGGGACCACCAATGAGCACTGAAGCTTTCTTT. Residues: CASSQGPPMSTEAFF.

This chain uses TRBV10-3 with TRBJ1-4, with 7 bases matching TRBD1. This CDR3 comprises 13 residues. Germline values: CDR1 ENHRY, CDR2 SYGVKD. Trimming cost V 10 bases and J 10 bases; bases outside gene matches: 12. CDR3 sequence reads: CATGQDSSGKLFF. The DNA of the CDR3 is TGTGCCACCGGACAGGACAGCTCTGGAAAACTGTTTTTT.

CDR3 sequence (DNA): TGCGCCAGCAGCTTGGACGGGTTGCGCTCTGGAAACACCATATATTTT. This codes for CASSLDGLRSGNTIYF. The J gene is TRBJ1-3, the V gene TRBV5-1, with D unclear. V shed 0 bases and J shed 0 bases, with 10 bases lying between them. Germline assignment: CDR1 SGHRS and CDR2 YFSETQ. The CDR3 consists of 16 residues.

The sample holds many counts of this clonotype. The gene calls are TRBV9 and TRBJ1-2; no definite D call. V was trimmed by 3 bases and J by 4 bases, leaving 7 bases between them. CDR3 size: 12 residues. The V gene's germline CDR1 is SGDLS and CDR2 YYNGEE. CDR3: CASSAQTYGYTF. Written as DNA, the CDR3 is TGTGCCAGCAGCGCCCAGACCTATGGCTACACCTTC.

This sequence joins TRBV10-3 and TRBJ1-2; perhaps TRBD1 as D (6 bases). CDR3 size: 15 residues. V lost 6 bases and J 8 bases, leaving 22 bases between the germline ends. The germline CDR1 and CDR2 sequences are ENHRY and SYGVKD. For the CDR3, the DNA is TGTGCCATCAGGGAAGGGCGTCAGGGGCTCAAGGGCTACACCTTC. Translating gives CAIREGRQGLKGYTF.